This TCR beta chain was sequenced for a study of Ad26.COV2.S vaccination and SARS-CoV-2 variants. Study-wide points: Estimates derived from TCR breadth and depth analyses may have underestimated total T cell responses.

With respect to this clone: Antigen: not known.

V was pared by 5 bases and J by 7 bases, with 3 bases between. The CDR3 length is 11 residues. The germline gives CDR1 SEHNR, CDR2 FQNEAQ (reference sequence). Profiled with immunoSEQ multiplex PCR; TCRdb holds only in-frame clones, not every one. This table holds tens of thousands of clones, approximately 83% found once. J is TRBJ1-6 and V is TRBV7-9; D gene uncertain. This TCR derives from a human donor who had recovered from COVID-19. The sample in question was peripheral blood, obtained after recovery from COVID-19. The CDR3 DNA reads as TGTGCCAGCAGCGCCAATTCACCCCTCCACTTT. Protein product: CASSANSPLHF.